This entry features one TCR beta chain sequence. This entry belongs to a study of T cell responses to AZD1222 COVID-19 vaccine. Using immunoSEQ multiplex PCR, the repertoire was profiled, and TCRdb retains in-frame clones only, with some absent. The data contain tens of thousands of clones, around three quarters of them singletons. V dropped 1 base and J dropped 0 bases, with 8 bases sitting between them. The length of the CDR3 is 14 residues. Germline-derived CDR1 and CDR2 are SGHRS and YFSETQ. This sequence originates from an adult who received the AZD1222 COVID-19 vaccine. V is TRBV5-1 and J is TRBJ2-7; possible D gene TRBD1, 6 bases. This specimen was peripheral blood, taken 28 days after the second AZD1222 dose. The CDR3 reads CASSLQGSSYEQYF. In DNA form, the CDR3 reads TGCGCCAGCAGCTTGCAGGGGAGCTCCTACGAGCAGTACTTC.